The rows below give T cell receptor beta chains drawn from one sample of a study of control samples from healthy donors and cancer patients. This table comes from immunoSEQ multiplex PCR, and its TCRdb copy is limited to in-frame clones, with some not included. The table lists more than 100,000 clones, approximately 90% of them singletons. The sequenced sample was blood. These receptors came from a woman under 30 in good health. The CDR3 runs from the conserved cysteine through the conserved F or W. A D gene is named only where the DNA matches it firmly. Clone size, where shown, is once, few, many, or a class for clones that have expanded.

j_gene,v_gene,d_gene,abundance,CDR3nt,CDR3aa
TRBJ2-1,TRBV28,NA,NA,TGTGCCAGCAGCCGTCTCCGCAATGAGCAGTTCTTC,CASSRLRNEQFF
TRBJ1-2,TRBV28,NA,NA,TGTGCCAGCAGTCGGACGGCCAATAATTATGGCTACACCTTC,CASSRTANNYGYTF
TRBJ2-2,TRBV10-2,TRBD1,NA,TGCGCCAGCCGGGACAGACACACCGGGGAGCTGTTTTTT,CASRDRHTGELFF
TRBJ2-2,TRBV27,NA,NA,TGTGCCAGCAGTTTCAGTTCCCCCAAGAACACCGGGGAGCTGTTTTTT,CASSFSSPKNTGELFF
TRBJ2-4,TRBV10-3,TRBD1,NA,TGTGCCATCAGTGAGCAGGGGGACAGAAACATTCAGTACTTC,CAISEQGDRNIQYF
TRBJ1-1,TRBV28,TRBD1,NA,TGTGCCAGCACCCCCGAGGGACAGGGTCAGAGGGGGGATGAAGCTTTCTTT,CASTPEGQGQRGDEAFF
TRBJ2-3,TRBV5-1,TRBD2,NA,TGCGCCAGCAGCATAGCGGGATGGGGCACAGATACGCAGTATTTT,CASSIAGWGTDTQYF
TRBJ2-5,TRBV5-6,TRBD2,NA,TGTGCCAGCAGCTTGGACCCGGGACTAGCGGGAGGGCCAGGAGAGACCCAGTACTTC,CASSLDPGLAGGPGETQYF
TRBJ2-5,TRBV29-1,TRBD2,NA,TGCAGCGTGCCGGCAACTAGCGGAGGGACCCAGTACTTC,CSVPATSGGTQYF
TRBJ1-5,TRBV5-5,NA,NA,TGTGCCAGCAGCTTGGAGGCAGCCAGTTTGGGCAATCAGCCCCAGCATTTT,CASSLEAASLGNQPQHF
TRBJ2-7,TRBV20-1,NA,NA,TGCAGTGCAGTGGGGTCCGAGCAGTACTTC,CSAVGSEQYF
TRBJ2-7,TRBV7-9,TRBD1,NA,TGTGCCAGCAGCTACCCGACAGGGGACCCCTACGAGCAGTACTTC,CASSYPTGDPYEQYF
TRBJ1-6,TRBV7-2,TRBD1,NA,TGTGCCAGCACCTTAGGGACAGGGTTTTCACCCCTCCACTTT,CASTLGTGFSPLHF
TRBJ2-5,TRBV6-2/TRBV6-3,TRBD2,NA,TGTGCCAGCAGTTCCTGGACTAGCGGTCGGGAGACCCAGTACTTC,CASSSWTSGRETQYF
TRBJ2-1,TRBV30,TRBD2,NA,TGTGCCTGGAGTGTAAGCGGGAGGAAAAACAATGAGCAGTTCTTC,CAWSVSGRKNNEQFF
TRBJ2-6,TRBV5-1,NA,NA,TGCGCCAGCAGTAAAGACAGACCGGCGGGGGCCAACGTCCTGACTTTC,CASSKDRPAGANVLTF
TRBJ1-1,TRBV28,NA,few,TGTGCCAGCAGTTTCGGTTTGCGGGGGTCTGGAGCTTTCTTT,CASSFGLRGSGAFF
TRBJ2-4,TRBV28,NA,NA,TGTGCCAGCAGTACAGGGGGGGTGGCCAAAAACATTCAGTACTTC,CASSTGGVAKNIQYF
TRBJ1-2,TRBV30,TRBD1,NA,TGTGCCTGGAGTGGGACAGGGGGGTTAGCTAACTATGGCTACACCTTC,CAWSGTGGLANYGYTF
TRBJ1-3,TRBV25-1,NA,NA,TGTGCCAGCAAGGGGTCTCCTGGAAACACCATATATTTT,CASKGSPGNTIYF
TRBJ1-1,TRBV19,TRBD1,once,TGTGCCAGTAGTTTCGACAGGGGACTCAACACTGAAGCTTTCTTT,CASSFDRGLNTEAFF
TRBJ1-2,TRBV7-2,NA,once,TGTGCCAGCAGCGCGATAGGGGACTATGGCTACACCTTC,CASSAIGDYGYTF
TRBJ1-4,TRBV18,NA,NA,TGTGCCAGCTCACCGAGGTTGGGAACCGAGGGTGTTATTCATGAAAAACTGTTTTTT,CASSPRLGTEGVIHEKLFF
TRBJ2-7,TRBV7-2,TRBD1,NA,TGTGCCAGCAGCTTAGTAAGCAGGGGGCTTAACTACGAGCAGTACTTC,CASSLVSRGLNYEQYF
TRBJ2-7,TRBV27,TRBD1,NA,TGTGCCAGCAAGGGACAGGGGCCCTTCTACGAGCAGTACTTC,CASKGQGPFYEQYF
TRBJ1-5,TRBV6-5,NA,NA,TGTGCCAGCTGCACGAGACGCAATCAGCCCCAGCATTTT,CASCTRRNQPQHF
TRBJ1-2,TRBV10-3,NA,NA,TGTGCCATCAGTGAGTCGACTCGGGCAGTACCTGATTACACCTTC,CAISESTRAVPDYTF
TRBJ2-5,TRBV5-6,NA,NA,TGTGCCAGCAGACAAAGGACAAAGGGGGAACAAGAGACCCAGTACTTC,CASRQRTKGEQETQYF
TRBJ2-5,TRBV10-3,NA,NA,TGTGCCATCAGTTCCCGGGGTGAGACCCAGTACTTC,CAISSRGETQYF
TRBJ2-2,TRBV9,TRBD2,NA,TGTGCCAGCAGCTGGGTTAGCGGGAGCAGAAACACCGGGGAGCTGTTTTTT,CASSWVSGSRNTGELFF
TRBJ2-7,TRBV28,TRBD1,NA,TGTGCCAGCAGCCCCCAGGACAGGTCTCCCTACGAGCAGTACTTC,CASSPQDRSPYEQYF
TRBJ2-1,TRBV11-2,TRBD2,NA,TGTGCCAGCAGCCCACTAGCGGGAGCGGTGTACAATGAGCAGTTCTTC,CASSPLAGAVYNEQFF
TRBJ2-2,TRBV12-5,NA,NA,TGTGCTAGTGGTTTGGTAGTAACGGGGCCGAAGAACACCGGGGAGCTGTTTTTT,CASGLVVTGPKNTGELFF
TRBJ2-3,TRBV28,NA,NA,TGTGCCAGCAGTTTGCCTGGCGGGACGGGGGCAGATACGCAGTATTTT,CASSLPGGTGADTQYF
TRBJ2-3,TRBV2,TRBD2,NA,TGTGCCAGCAGTGAATACTCCCTTTGGGTAGCGGGAGGGGACTCTAGCACAGATACGCAGTATTTT,CASSEYSLWVAGGDSSTDTQYF
TRBJ2-2,TRBV7-2,TRBD1,NA,TGTGCCAGCAGCTTAGTGGGGACAGGGGTGACCGGGGAGCTGTTTTTT,CASSLVGTGVTGELFF
TRBJ2-3,TRBV15,TRBD1,NA,TGTGCCACCAGGGACAGGGGGGAAGGCACAGATACGCAGTATTTT,CATRDRGEGTDTQYF
TRBJ1-3,TRBV4-2,NA,NA,TGTGCCAGCAGCCAACGAGACAGGAACTCTGGAAACACCATATATTTT,CASSQRDRNSGNTIYF
TRBJ1-2,TRBV12-3/TRBV12-4,NA,NA,TGTGCCAGTAGCGGCTATGGCTACACCTTC,CASSGYGYTF
TRBJ1-1,TRBV7-8,TRBD1,NA,TGTGCCAGCAGCTTAGACAGGGGGCACACTGAAGCTTTCTTT,CASSLDRGHTEAFF
TRBJ1-2,TRBV19,TRBD1,NA,TGTGCCAGTAGTAATCGATGGCCGAGCGGGGGCTTTGAAACAGGGGAAAACTATGGCTACACCTTC,CASSNRWPSGGFETGENYGYTF
TRBJ1-4,TRBV28,NA,NA,TGTGCCAGCAGTTTTGGGGGGGCGAATAAAGAGAAACTGTTTTTT,CASSFGGANKEKLFF